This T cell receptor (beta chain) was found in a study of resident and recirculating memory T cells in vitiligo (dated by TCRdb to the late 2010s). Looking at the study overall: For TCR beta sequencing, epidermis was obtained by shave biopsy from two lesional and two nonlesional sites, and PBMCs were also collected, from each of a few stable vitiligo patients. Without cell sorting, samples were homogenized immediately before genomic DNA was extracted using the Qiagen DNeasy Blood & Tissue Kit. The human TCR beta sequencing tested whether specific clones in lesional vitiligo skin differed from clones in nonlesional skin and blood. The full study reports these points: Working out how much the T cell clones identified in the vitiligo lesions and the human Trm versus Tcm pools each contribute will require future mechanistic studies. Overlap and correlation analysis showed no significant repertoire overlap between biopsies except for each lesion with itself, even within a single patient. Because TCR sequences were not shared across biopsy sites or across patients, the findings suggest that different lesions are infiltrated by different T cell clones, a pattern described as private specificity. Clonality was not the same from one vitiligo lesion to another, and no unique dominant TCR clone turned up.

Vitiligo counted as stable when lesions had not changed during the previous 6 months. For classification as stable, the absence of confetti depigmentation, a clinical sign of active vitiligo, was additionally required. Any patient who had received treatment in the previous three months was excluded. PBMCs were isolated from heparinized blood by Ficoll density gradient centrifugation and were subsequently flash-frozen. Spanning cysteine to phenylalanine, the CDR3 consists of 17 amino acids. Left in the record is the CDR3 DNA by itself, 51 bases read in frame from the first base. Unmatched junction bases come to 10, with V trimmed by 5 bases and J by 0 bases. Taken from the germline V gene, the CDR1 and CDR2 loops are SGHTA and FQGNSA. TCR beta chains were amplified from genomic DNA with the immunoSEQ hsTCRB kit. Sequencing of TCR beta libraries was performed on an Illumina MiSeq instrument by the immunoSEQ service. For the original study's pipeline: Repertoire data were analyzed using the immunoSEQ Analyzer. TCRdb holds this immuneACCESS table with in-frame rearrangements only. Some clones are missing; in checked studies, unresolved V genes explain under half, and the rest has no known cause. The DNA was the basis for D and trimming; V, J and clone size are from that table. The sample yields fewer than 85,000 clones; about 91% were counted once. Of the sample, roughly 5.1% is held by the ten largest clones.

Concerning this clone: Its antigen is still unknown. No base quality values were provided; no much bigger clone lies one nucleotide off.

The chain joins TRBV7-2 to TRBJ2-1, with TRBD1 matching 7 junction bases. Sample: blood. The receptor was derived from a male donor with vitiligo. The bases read TGTGCCAGCAGCCCAAGTTCGGGACAGCCCTCCTACAATGAGCAGTTCTTC. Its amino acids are CASSPSSGQPSYNEQFF. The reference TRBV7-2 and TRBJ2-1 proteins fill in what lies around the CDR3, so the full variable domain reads GAGVSQSPSNKVTEKGKDVELRCDPISGHTALYWYRQSLGQGLEFLIYFQGNSAPDKSGLPSDRFSAERTGGSVSTLTIQRTQQEDSAVYLCASSPSSGQPSYNEQFFGPGTRLTVL.